The 15 T cell receptor beta chains reported below all come from one sample, sequenced in a study of blood T cells in healthy people across ages (dated by TCRdb to the mid-2010s). The library was produced with 5' RACE. Sequencing was carried out with an Illumina HiSeq 2500. A second PCR of about 6 to 11 cycles was run with a J-beta primer mix and a sample-barcoded 5' primer. The public reads were reprocessed in TCRdb via fastp at Q25 and MiXCR, keeping in-frame beta chains. Every distinct CDR3 protein forms one entry, paired with its most common genes and DNA. This sample holds about 1.1 million distinct CDR3 sequences; around two fifths were observed only once. The biggest ten clones account for under 15% of the sample. Sequenced input: blood. Receptors originate from a man between 18 and 35 years old in good health.

This clonotype turned up a few times. The gene calls are TRBV7-2 and TRBJ2-3; D perhaps matches TRBD2 (7 bases). The length of the CDR3 is 15 residues. V was pared by 4 bases and J by 4 bases, with 15 bases between. The germline gives CDR1 SGHTA, CDR2 FQGNSA. DNA for the CDR3: TGTGCCAGCAGCTCAGTGGGCGGGGGCCCAGATACGCAGTATTTT. This translates into CASSSVGGGPDTQYF. The full variable domain, with the rest looked up from reference TRBV7-2 and TRBJ2-3, is GAGVSQSPSNKVTEKGKDVELRCDPISGHTALYWYRQSLGQGLEFLIYFQGNSAPDKSGLPSDRFSAERTGGSVSTLTIQRTQQEDSAVYLCASSSVGGGPDTQYFGPGTRLTVL.

This chain connects TRBV3-1 to TRBJ2-5; 9 bases line up with TRBD2. CDR1 and CDR2 (germline): LGHDT, YNNKEL (reference sequence). V lost 0 bases and J lost 4; bases outside the gene matches: 0. The CDR3 extends over 14 amino acids. The chain's CDR3 is CASSQDSGRETQYF. The CDR3, as DNA: TGTGCCAGCAGCCAAGATAGCGGGAGAGAGACCCAGTACTTC.

The chain couples TRBV7-2 to TRBJ2-5; the match to TRBD2 covers 11 bases. Germline lookup yields CDR1 SGHTA and CDR2 FQGNSA. The CDR3 runs 19 residues. The V segment lost 4 bases and the J segment 11 bases; nucleotides outside the gene matches: 24. The CDR3 here is CASSSRPPKTSGVYNEQYF. The CDR3 DNA is TGTGCCAGCAGCTCCCGACCACCAAAGACTAGCGGGGTCTACAATGAGCAGTACTTC.

This CDR3 reads CASSILAGATYNEQFF. The DNA for the CDR3 is TGCGCCAGCAGCATCCTAGCGGGGGCCACCTACAATGAGCAGTTCTTC. V usage is TRBV5-1 and J usage is TRBJ2-1; 10 bases match TRBD2. Trimming cost V 4 bases and J 2 bases; bases outside gene matches: 6. The germline V gene has CDR1 SGHRS and CDR2 YFSETQ. This CDR3 has 16 amino acids.

This chain uses TRBV6-5 with TRBJ2-5; 7 nucleotides align to TRBD2. The CDR3 runs 14 residues. With 5 bases clipped from V and 3 bases from J, the junction kept 6 bases outside the gene matches. Germline values: CDR1 MNHEY, CDR2 SVGAGI. CDR3: CASSPRTREETQYF. As DNA, the CDR3 is TGTGCCAGCAGTCCGCGGACTAGAGAAGAGACCCAGTACTTC.

This clonotype was counted between two and nine times. The chain carries TRBV28 and TRBJ1-5; D is ambiguous. V lost 7 bases and J 4 bases, leaving 8 bases between the germline ends. CDR1 is MDHEN and CDR2 is SYDVKM in the germline V gene. There are 12 residues in the CDR3. The CDR3 DNA follows: TGTGCCAGCAACCCATCTAATCAGCCCCAGCATTTT. Residues: CASNPSNQPQHF. Supplemented by reference TRBV28 and TRBJ1-5, the full variable domain reads DVKVTQSSRYLVKRTGEKVFLECVQDMDHENMFWYRQDPGLGLRLIYFSYDVKMKEKGDIPEGYSVSREKKERFSLILESASTNQTSMYLCASNPSNQPQHFGDGTRLSIL.

The sample holds many counts of this clonotype. The chain uses TRBV20-1 and TRBJ2-3, with TRBD2 matching 12 bases. The CDR3 is 15 amino acids. Trimming cost V 2 bases and J 3 bases; bases outside gene matches: 3. Germline CDR1 DFQATT, CDR2 SNEGSKA (reference sequence). In DNA, the CDR3 is TGCAGTGCTAGACCCGGACTAGCGGGGACAGATACGCAGTATTTT. Translation: CSARPGLAGTDTQYF.

This rearrangement joins TRBV2 to TRBJ1-1; 7 nucleotides match TRBD1. The length of the CDR3 is 15 residues. Trimming at V came to 7 bases and at J to 1 base, leaving 9 bases not matched to a gene. Germline CDR1 is SNHLY and CDR2 is FYNNEI. The CDR3 DNA is TGTGCCAGCATCGTCCCGGGACAGCAGAACACTGAAGCTTTCTTT. Protein sequence: CASIVPGQQNTEAFF.

The sample holds one count of this clonotype. The rearrangement uses TRBV7-9 and TRBJ1-5; no clear D gene. V lost 4 bases to trimming and J lost 0 bases, with 13 bases between them. In germline, CDR1 is SEHNR, CDR2 FQNEAQ (reference sequence). The CDR3 runs 16 residues. The CDR3: CASSSASGFSNQPQHF. CDR3 DNA sequence: TGTGCCAGCAGCTCAGCGTCAGGTTTTAGCAATCAGCCCCAGCATTTT. The entire variable domain, with the rest obtained from reference TRBV7-9 and TRBJ1-5, is as follows: DTGVSQNPRHKITKRGQNVTFRCDPISEHNRLYWYRQTLGQGPEFLTYFQNEAQLEKSRLLSDRFSAERPKGSFSTLEIQRTEQGDSAMYLCASSSASGFSNQPQHFGDGTRLSIL.

This clonotype came up a few times. V gene TRBV7-2 combines with J gene TRBJ1-2; D is ambiguous. The CDR3 runs to 13 residues. Trimming removed 4 bases from V and 6 bases from J, with 12 bases in between. From germline, CDR1 is SGHTA and CDR2 FQGNSA. CDR3 coding DNA: TGTGCCAGCAGCTCCTCCACTATGAATGGCTACACCTTC. Amino acids: CASSSSTMNGYTF. The full variable domain, in which reference TRBV7-2 and TRBJ1-2 provide the parts outside the CDR3, is GAGVSQSPSNKVTEKGKDVELRCDPISGHTALYWYRQSLGQGLEFLIYFQGNSAPDKSGLPSDRFSAERTGGSVSTLTIQRTQQEDSAVYLCASSSSTMNGYTFGSGTRLTVV.

This clonotype has only a few counts. This chain joins TRBV25-1 and TRBJ1-1, with D perhaps matching TRBD1 (6 bases). Per the germline V gene, CDR1 is MGHDK and CDR2 is SYGVNS. The CDR3 spans 14 residues. Trimming removed 7 bases at V and 5 bases at J, with 17 bases between. The DNA for the CDR3 is TGTGCCAGCACCGATAGGGGGGCGAGGACTGAAGCTTTCTTT. Translation gives CASTDRGARTEAFF.

In its sample, this clonotype was seen a few times. The CDR3 loop is CASSPKGAGIEAFF. CDR3 DNA: TGTGCCAGCAGCCCTAAGGGGGCCGGGATTGAAGCTTTCTTT. This chain connects TRBV2 to TRBJ1-1; 7 nucleotides align to TRBD1. The V gene end was trimmed by 6 bases and the J gene end by 7 bases; junction bases not matched to a gene: 11. Germline V gene data show CDR1 as SNHLY and CDR2 as FYNNEI. The CDR3 contains 14 residues.

This clonotype was counted only a few times. The chain is built from TRBV5-1 and TRBJ2-1; D might be TRBD2 (5 bases). Trimming left V 0 bases short and J 3 bases short, with 10 bases between. The CDR3 covers 15 residues. The germline V gene encodes CDR1 SGHRS and CDR2 YFSETQ. DNA for the CDR3: TGCGCCAGCAGCTTGGCCGGGGATTACTACAATGAGCAGTTCTTC. Translated, it gives CASSLAGDYYNEQFF.

This clonotype appeared many times. V and J are TRBV6-1 and TRBJ1-2; TRBD1 might be the D (5 bases). CDR3 length equals 13 residues. From germline, CDR1 is MNHNS and CDR2 SASEGT. Trimming cost V 2 bases and J 5 bases, with 9 bases left between them. CDR3 nucleotides: TGTGCCAGCAGTGAAAGCGGGGCTTATGGCTACACCTTC. It is translated as CASSESGAYGYTF.

The chain employs TRBV20-1 and TRBJ1-2; 10 bases match TRBD1. This CDR3 comprises 15 residues. Per germline, CDR1 DFQATT and CDR2 SNEGSKA (reference sequence). V dropped 0 bases and J dropped 4; count of bases not matched to a gene: 5. In nucleotides, the CDR3 is TGCAGTGCTAGAGACCCGACAGGGGGCGGCTATGGCTACACCTTC. Translating it yields CSARDPTGGGYGYTF.